These 22 T cell receptor beta chains were all obtained from the same sample, sequenced in a study of blood T cells in healthy people across ages. The second PCR ran about 6 to 12 cycles with a sample-barcoded 5' primer and J-beta primers. TCRdb reanalysed the 5' RACE reads using MiXCR and keeps one entry per CDR3 protein. The table lists about 700,000 distinct CDR3 sequences, about 30% of them singletons, with 15% in the top ten. The specimen sequenced was blood. The receptor set was obtained from a woman of 80 years or more in good health.

The rearrangement joins TRBV6-5 to TRBJ1-2; D might be TRBD1 (6 bases). The CDR3 extends over 14 amino acids. Germline CDR1 reads MNHEY; CDR2 reads SVGAGI. Between the trimmed V and J ends, which lost 6 bases and 3 bases, there was a span of 14 bases. The CDR3: CASSYGGGHYGYTF. CDR3 sequence (DNA): TGTGCCAGCAGCTATGGGGGGGGCCACTATGGCTACACCTTC.

V is TRBV14 and J is TRBJ1-1; a possible D gene is TRBD1 (5 bases). The CDR3 length is 13 residues. Germline CDR1 reads SGHDN; CDR2 reads FVKESK. V was trimmed by 1 base and J by 12 bases, leaving 15 bases between them. In DNA form, the CDR3 reads TGTGCCAGCAGCCAAGTAGGGGCCCGGTCAACTTTCTTT. Translated, it gives CASSQVGARSTFF. The complete variable domain, with remaining parts taken from reference TRBV14 and TRBJ1-1, reads EAGVTQFPSHSVIEKGQTVTLRCDPISGHDNLYWYRRVMGKEIKFLLHFVKESKQDESGMPNNRFLAERTGGTYSTLKVQPAELEDSGVYFCASSQVGARSTFFGQGTRLTVV.

The gene calls are TRBV5-1 and TRBJ2-1, with D perhaps matching TRBD1 (6 bases). CDR1 is SGHRS, CDR2 YFSETQ, per germline. CDR3 length: 16 residues. Trimming cost V 0 bases and J 4 bases, with 14 bases left between them. DNA of the CDR3: TGCGCCAGCAGCTTGGAAGGGCAGGGGACGTACAATGAGCAGTTCTTC. Its translation: CASSLEGQGTYNEQFF.

This clonotype occurred many times. This chain uses TRBV7-2 with TRBJ2-3; the match to TRBD2 covers 7 bases. The CDR3 spans 13 residues. The V gene end was trimmed by 4 bases and the J gene end by 4 bases; junction bases not matched to a gene: 2. Germline CDR1 is SGHTA and CDR2 is FQGNSA. The CDR3 region is CASSWGRADTQYF. The DNA for the CDR3 is TGTGCCAGCAGCTGGGGGAGGGCAGATACGCAGTATTTT.

This clonotype was counted ten times or more. V is TRBV11-2 and J is TRBJ2-7; D is perhaps TRBD1 (6 bases). The germline V and J ends were trimmed by 1 base and 2 bases, with 15 bases remaining between them. The length of the CDR3 is 16 residues. Germline V CDR1 and CDR2: SGHAT, FQNNGV. As DNA, the CDR3 is TGTGCCAGCAGCTTAGCGACAGGTATTGTAACCTACGAGCAGTACTTC. Translated: CASSLATGIVTYEQYF.

In its sample, this clonotype was seen many times. The genes are TRBV12-3 or TRBV12-4 and TRBJ2-1, with TRBD2 identical over 14 bases. With V trimmed by 6 bases and J by 3 bases, 7 bases remained unmatched. CDR3 length: 17 residues. DNA for the CDR3: TGTGCCAGCAGCTTAAAGACTAGCGGGGGGGGCTACAATGAGCAGTTCTTC. Translating it yields CASSLKTSGGGYNEQFF.

This chain joins TRBV7-2 and TRBJ2-3, with 12 bases matching TRBD2. With 1 base clipped from V and 0 bases from J, the junction kept 2 bases outside the gene matches. Per germline, CDR1 SGHTA and CDR2 FQGNSA. The CDR3 covers 17 residues. The CDR3 nucleotides read TGTGCCAGCAGCTTAGATGGGACTAGCGGGAGCACAGATACGCAGTATTTT. Its protein product is CASSLDGTSGSTDTQYF.

The V gene is TRBV3-1, the J gene TRBJ2-3, with D hard to call. With 0 bases removed from V and 1 base from J, the gap between germline ends came to 8 bases. The CDR3 has 15 amino acids. Germline V CDR1 and CDR2: LGHDT, YNNKEL (reference sequence). The CDR3 nucleotides are TGTGCCAGCAGCCAAGATTATACAGGCACAGATACGCAGTATTTT. It yields the protein CASSQDYTGTDTQYF.

This clonotype was recorded many times. The rearrangement links TRBV15 to TRBJ2-7; 12 nucleotides line up with TRBD2. This CDR3 region has 16 residues. Germline assignment: CDR1 LNHNV and CDR2 YYDKDF (reference sequence). The ends lost 0 bases at V and 7 bases at J; junction bases unmatched: 7. The CDR3 here is CATSRDASGGAQEQYF. The CDR3 DNA reads as TGTGCCACCAGCAGAGATGCTAGCGGGGGGGCCCAGGAGCAGTACTTC. Drawing the rest from reference TRBV15 and TRBJ2-7, the complete variable domain is DAMVIQNPRYQVTQFGKPVTLSCSQTLNHNVMYWYQQKSSQAPKLLFHYYDKDFNNEADTPDNFQSRRPNTSFCFLDIRSPGLGDTAMYLCATSRDASGGAQEQYFGPGTRLTVT.

The chain combines TRBV20-1 with TRBJ1-5; D is ambiguous. The V end lost 0 bases, the J end lost 3 bases, and 12 bases lay between the germline ends. The CDR3 extends over 15 amino acids. Germline V gene sequence: CDR1 DFQATT, CDR2 SNEGSKA (reference sequence). The CDR3 DNA follows: TGCAGTGCTAGAGATGGAGGACTCGACAATCAGCCCCAGCATTTT. Protein sequence: CSARDGGLDNQPQHF.

This clonotype was seen only once. This clone may be a read error of a much larger clone one base away. The chain recombines TRBV7-6 with TRBJ2-1, with D maybe TRBD1 (6 bases). The CDR3 covers 16 residues. Trimming pared 4 bases from V and 13 bases from J, leaving 26 bases between. Per germline, CDR1 SGHVS and CDR2 FNYEAQ. The CDR3: CASSSRSGGLGETQFF. The DNA of the CDR3 is TGTGCCAGCAGCTCCCGCTCTGGGGGCTTGGGGGAGACCCAGTTCTTC.

The chain couples TRBV9 to TRBJ1-4; D ambiguous. Germline CDR1 reads SGDLS; CDR2 reads YYNGEE. The CDR3 loop spans 14 amino acids. Trimming shortened V by 0 bases and J by 8 bases, and 11 bases separated the two germline ends. This chain's CDR3 is CASSVGDGAEKLFF. CDR3 DNA sequence: TGTGCCAGCAGCGTAGGCGACGGCGCCGAAAAACTGTTTTTT. Drawing the rest from reference TRBV9 and TRBJ1-4, the complete variable domain is DSGVTQTPKHLITATGQRVTLRCSPRSGDLSVYWYQQSLDQGLQFLIQYYNGEERAKGNILERFSAQQFPDLHSELNLSSLELGDSALYFCASSVGDGAEKLFFGSGTQLSVL.

J is TRBJ2-4 and V is TRBV18; D is unclear. The CDR3 consists of 13 residues. Germline-derived CDR1 and CDR2 are KGHSH and LQKENI. Trimming took off 6 bases at V and 9 bases at J, with 15 bases between the two ends. The CDR3 DNA sequence: TGTGCCAGCTCCCCGAAAGGCCAAAGCATTCAGTACTTC. Protein: CASSPKGQSIQYF.

Many counts were recorded for this clonotype. This sequence joins TRBV9 and TRBJ2-7; tentatively, D is TRBD1 (6 bases). The CDR3 runs 15 residues. V was pared by 4 bases and J by 0 bases, with 14 bases between. CDR1 is SGDLS and CDR2 is YYNGEE in the germline V gene. For the CDR3, the DNA is TGTGCCAGCAGCCAAGGGACACCGAGCTCCTACGAGCAGTACTTC. This translates into CASSQGTPSSYEQYF.

The chain has TRBV7-2 and TRBJ2-1, with 10 bases lining up with TRBD2. V lost 6 bases and J lost 6; bases outside the gene matches: 11. The CDR3 is 16 residues long. CDR1 is SGHTA, CDR2 FQGNSA, per germline. In nucleotides, the CDR3 is TGTGCCAGCAGTTACCCAACTAGCGGGACTCGCAATGAGCAGTTCTTC. Its translation: CASSYPTSGTRNEQFF. The full variable domain, its missing parts supplied by reference TRBV7-2 and TRBJ2-1, is GAGVSQSPSNKVTEKGKDVELRCDPISGHTALYWYRQSLGQGLEFLIYFQGNSAPDKSGLPSDRFSAERTGGSVSTLTIQRTQQEDSAVYLCASSYPTSGTRNEQFFGPGTRLTVL.

This chain links TRBV6-1 with TRBJ1-5; tentative D call: TRBD1 (5 bases). This CDR3 is built from 14 residues. V lost 6 bases and J 7 bases, leaving 16 bases between the germline ends. Germline V gene data show CDR1 as MNHNS and CDR2 as SASEGT. DNA of the CDR3: TGTGCCAGCAGGGTGAGGGGATCCGGCCAGCCCCAGCATTTT. Residues: CASRVRGSGQPQHF.

This clonotype was recorded at least ten times. The chain is built from TRBV15 and TRBJ1-5; tentatively, D is TRBD1 (5 bases). The CDR3 contains 15 residues. Germline-derived CDR1 and CDR2 are LNHNV and YYDKDF (reference sequence). V dropped 5 bases and J dropped 0 bases, with 11 bases sitting between them. CDR3 coding DNA: TGTGCCACCAGCGGATTGGACACTAGCAATCAGCCCCAGCATTTT. This encodes CATSGLDTSNQPQHF.

Turning to this clonotype: One end of the junction fails to match germline, which may point to a read error. This chain connects TRBV7-9 to TRBJ1-1; D ambiguous. CDR1 is SEHNR, CDR2 FQNEAQ, per germline (reference sequence). The CDR3 length is 15 residues. The CDR3 region is CASSLIPALNTEVFF. CDR3 in DNA: TGTGCCAGCAGCTTAATCCCGGCCCTGAACACTGAAGTTTTCTTT.

This clonotype was seen only once. An end of the junction does not agree with germline; a read error may underlie this. The chain joins TRBV4-2 to TRBJ1-1, with TRBD1 identical over 7 bases. CDR3 length: 15 residues. Germline lookup yields CDR1 LGHNA and CDR2 YNFKEQ. CDR3 coding DNA: TGTGCCAGCAGCCAAGTAAGGCAGGGGGACACTGGAGCTTTCTTT. The encoded protein is CASSQVRQGDTGAFF.

This clonotype has just a few counts. The genes are TRBV5-1 and TRBJ1-1; 8 nucleotides align to TRBD1. V shed 0 bases, J shed 4 bases, and the junction held 11 bases outside the gene matches. The CDR3 is 17 amino acids. Germline values: CDR1 SGHRS, CDR2 YFSETQ. This CDR3 reads CASSLAPGGGAITEAFF. In DNA form, the CDR3 reads TGCGCCAGCAGCTTGGCCCCAGGGGGCGGCGCCATCACTGAAGCTTTCTTT.

In this sample, this clonotype turned up a few times. The chain links TRBV6-5 to TRBJ1-1; tentatively, D is TRBD1 (5 bases). The germline V gene has CDR1 MNHEY and CDR2 SVGAGI. This CDR3 has 15 residues. The V end was cut by 1 base, the J end by 1 base, with 10 bases between. CDR3 region: CASSYYGAANTEAFF. CDR3 sequence (DNA): TGTGCCAGCAGTTACTACGGGGCTGCGAACACTGAAGCTTTCTTT.

This clonotype was recorded a few times. This chain connects TRBV20-1 to TRBJ2-3, with 16 bases identical to TRBD2. Germline V gives CDR1 DFQATT, CDR2 SNEGSKA (reference sequence). Trimming at V came to 5 bases and at J to 10 bases, leaving 12 bases not matched to a gene. The CDR3 contains 16 residues. CDR3 sequence (DNA): TGCAGTGCTCCGGTCCCGGGACTAGCGGGGGGGCGGGCGCAGTATTTT. Translating gives CSAPVPGLAGGRAQYF.